This T cell receptor beta chain was found in a study of OX40 agonist ivuxolimab in advanced cancers. Whole-study context: Ivuxolimab, an agonistic anti-OX40 (CD134) antibody, was given to patients. Dosing consisted of intravenous ivuxolimab at 0.01 to 10 mg/kg every 2 weeks. Two patients with cutaneous melanoma and one with hepatocellular carcinoma, three in total, showed partial responses.

The CDR3 covers 11 residues. Trimming pared 2 bases from V and 3 bases from J, leaving 2 bases between. The germline V gene has CDR1 MNHEY and CDR2 SVGAGI. TCRdb's table, derived via immunoSEQ multiplex PCR, lists solely in-frame clones and lacks some. The sample contains under 150,000 clones, about 92% of which appear only once. This TCR came from an adult with an advanced solid tumor such as melanoma, head and neck, liver or kidney cancer. The chain uses TRBV6-5 and TRBJ2-7; D not certain. The sample consisted of CD4+ or CD8+ T cells sorted from blood, taken in a trial of the OX40 agonist ivuxolimab. The CDR3 loop reads CASSYNYEQYF. The CDR3 bases are TGTGCCAGCAGTTACAACTACGAGCAGTACTTC.